This T cell receptor (beta chain) was obtained from a study of blood T cell repertoires in COVID-19. On the study more broadly: Italy, Spain and the United States were the sources of the convalescent and acute COVID-19 samples.

Germline V gene lookup returns CDR1 ENHRY and CDR2 SYGVKD. The germline V and J ends were trimmed by 3 bases and 6 bases, with 9 bases remaining between them. This CDR3 has 13 amino acids. Authors' processing steps: How many nucleated cells were present was estimated from reference gene primer amplification. Only in-frame clones appear in the TCRdb table, and some are missing; sequencing was by immunoSEQ multiplex PCR. V, J and clone size are taken as reported in that table, and D and trimming were inferred from the DNA itself. The table records over 250,000 clones, roughly 85% of them present only once.

Sequenced sample: peripheral blood. The sequence came from a man aged 50-60 years with active or convalescent COVID-19. The chain uses TRBV10-3 and TRBJ2-1; D perhaps matches TRBD1 (5 bases). CDR3 bases: TGTGCCATCAGTGAAGGCAGGGCCAATGAGCAGTTCTTC. Translated: CAISEGRANEQFF.